The 18 T cell receptor beta chains below come from one sample, sequenced in a study of beta chain features in type 1 diabetes. Study results and caveats: Researchers report that Type 1 diabetes patients had moderately but significantly shorter TCRB CDR3s across all four CD4+ subsets.

What was sequenced were expressed TCRB transcripts, since all of the isolated RNA had been reverse transcribed. This table comes from immunoSEQ multiplex PCR, and its TCRdb copy is limited to in-frame clones, with some not included. The sample includes about 640,000 clones, 9.5% to 15% of them seen just once. For these TCRs, the target antigens are not known. Source material: naive CD4+ T cells from blood. These TCRs come from a man younger than 40 with type 1 diabetes.

This chain connects TRBV7-2 to TRBJ1-6, with D hard to call. The CDR3 is 12 amino acids. Germline V gives CDR1 SGHTA, CDR2 FQGNSA. V was trimmed by 2 bases and J by 10 bases, leaving 6 bases between them. The CDR3 loop is CASSLSQSPLHF. CDR3 coding DNA: TGTGCCAGCAGCTTATCCCAATCACCCCTCCACTTT.

This clone was found a few times. The V call is TRBV13, the J call TRBJ2-2; D is possibly TRBD1 (5 bases). The germline gives CDR1 PRHDT, CDR2 FYEKMQ (reference sequence). The V and J ends lost 2 bases and 1 base respectively, with 11 bases between them. The CDR3 spans 16 residues. CDR3 in amino acids: CASSLNAGLNTGELFF. The CDR3 DNA reads as TGTGCCAGCAGCTTAAACGCAGGGCTGAACACCGGGGAGCTGTTTTTT.

This clone was picked up a small number of times. The rearrangement joins TRBV7-2 to TRBJ1-5, with D perhaps TRBD1 (6 bases). The V and J ends lost 3 bases and 3 bases respectively, with 15 bases between them. The CDR3 loop spans 16 amino acids. CDR1 is SGHTA and CDR2 is FQGNSA in the germline V gene. CDR3: CASSFTLTGTNQPQHF. Here the CDR3 DNA reads TGTGCCAGCAGCTTCACTTTGACAGGCACCAATCAGCCCCAGCATTTT.

This clone occurred a few times. V usage is TRBV10-3 and J usage is TRBJ2-3, with D tentatively TRBD2 (6 bases). CDR3 length equals 14 residues. Looked up from germline, CDR1 is ENHRY and CDR2 is SYGVKD. V was clipped by 2 bases and J by 4 bases, with 10 bases between them. The CDR3 reads CAISEATSSDTQYF. DNA for the CDR3: TGTGCCATCAGTGAGGCGACTAGTTCAGATACGCAGTATTTT.

This rearrangement joins TRBV9 to TRBJ2-6; D gene uncertain. Deletions cut 0 bases from V and 1 base from J, with 11 bases between. Germline V CDR1 and CDR2: SGDLS, YYNGEE. The CDR3 has 17 amino acids. CDR3 nucleotides: TGTGCCAGCAGCGTAGCTGCCAGTCAGTCTGGGGCCAACGTCCTGACTTTC. Its translation: CASSVAASQSGANVLTF.

This clone was seen a handful of times. The rearrangement joins TRBV11-3 to TRBJ1-4, with 7 bases that match TRBD1. The V segment lost 4 bases and the J segment 0 bases; nucleotides outside the gene matches: 2. CDR1 SGHNT and CDR2 YENEEA come from the germline V gene. CDR3 length: 15 residues. This CDR3 reads CASSWGTATNEKLFF. CDR3 DNA: TGTGCCAGCAGCTGGGGGACAGCAACTAATGAAAAACTGTTTTTT.

This clone has just a few counts. This rearrangement joins TRBV7-2 to TRBJ1-2; D uncertain. The CDR3 contains 13 residues. V dropped 2 bases and J dropped 0 bases, with 4 bases sitting between them. Germline V gene lookup returns CDR1 SGHTA and CDR2 FQGNSA. CDR3 coding DNA: TGTGCCAGCAGCTTAAGGGCTAACTATGGCTACACCTTC. It encodes CASSLRANYGYTF.

J is TRBJ2-7 and V is TRBV28, with TRBD2 as a possible D gene (7 bases). V was shortened by 7 bases and J by 4 bases, with 20 bases between the two germline ends. From germline, CDR1 is MDHEN and CDR2 SYDVKM. The CDR3 covers 15 residues. The CDR3 sequence: CASTLGGGLRYEQYF. CDR3 coding DNA: TGTGCCAGCACCCTAGGGGGGGGCCTCAGGTACGAGCAGTACTTC. Together with reference TRBV28 and TRBJ2-7, the CDR3 gives the full variable domain: DVKVTQSSRYLVKRTGEKVFLECVQDMDHENMFWYRQDPGLGLRLIYFSYDVKMKEKGDIPEGYSVSREKKERFSLILESASTNQTSMYLCASTLGGGLRYEQYFGPGTRLTVT.

The rearrangement uses TRBV28 and TRBJ2-7; the match to TRBD1 covers 9 bases. This CDR3 spans 15 amino acids. In germline, CDR1 is MDHEN, CDR2 SYDVKM. Trimming removed 2 bases from V and 3 bases from J; junction bases left unmatched: 5. CDR3 region: CASSLVGQGFYEQYF. CDR3 bases: TGTGCCAGCAGTTTAGTGGGACAGGGCTTCTACGAGCAGTACTTC.

This clone was found a few times. Other nucleotide sequences in the sample specify the same CDR3. This chain links TRBV30 with TRBJ2-2; maybe TRBD2 (5 bases). The CDR3 sequence is 15 residues long. The ends were cut back, 0 bases at V and 7 bases at J, with 15 bases in the middle. CDR1 is GTSNPN, CDR2 SVGIG, per germline (reference sequence). This CDR3 reads CAWSVRRGRGGELFF. CDR3 nucleotide sequence: TGTGCCTGGAGTGTAAGGCGAGGGCGTGGCGGGGAGCTGTTTTTT.

The chain is built from TRBV5-1 and TRBJ2-1; a possible D gene is TRBD1 (5 bases). Trimming left V 0 bases short and J 8 bases short, with 12 bases between. There are 14 residues in the CDR3. The germline V gene has CDR1 SGHRS and CDR2 YFSETQ. The CDR3 DNA reads as TGCGCCAGCAGCTTGGCCTTACGACAGTATGAGCAGTTCTTC. Its translation is CASSLALRQYEQFF.

In this sample, this clone turned up a few times. This sequence joins TRBV5-1 and TRBJ2-3; TRBD1 aligns across 9 bases. The ends lost 6 bases at V and 3 bases at J; junction bases unmatched: 20. The CDR3 contains 19 residues. CDR1 is SGHRS, CDR2 YFSETQ, per germline. This CDR3 is CASTRSGTGNMGSTDTQYF. The CDR3 DNA reads as TGCGCCAGCACCCGGAGCGGGACAGGGAATATGGGGTCAACAGATACGCAGTATTTT. The variable domain in full, completed from reference TRBV5-1 and TRBJ2-3, reads KAGVTQTPRYLIKTRGQQVTLSCSPISGHRSVSWYQQTPGQGLQFLFEYFSETQRNKGNFPGRFSGRQFSNSRSEMNVSTLELGDSALYLCASTRSGTGNMGSTDTQYFGPGTRLTVL.

The chain is built from TRBV14 and TRBJ2-5; the D call may be TRBD1 or TRBD2 (5 bases each). The CDR3 has 13 amino acids. The germline V gene encodes CDR1 SGHDN and CDR2 FVKESK. Deletions cut 1 base from V and 5 bases from J, with 8 bases between. CDR3 amino acids: CASSQGGVETQYF. CDR3 DNA: TGTGCCAGCAGCCAAGGAGGGGTGGAGACCCAGTACTTC.

There are a few counts of this clone. The chain uses TRBV4-2 and TRBJ2-3, with TRBD2 identical over 8 bases. Germline V gene lookup returns CDR1 LGHNA and CDR2 YNFKEQ. V was clipped by 7 bases and J by 2 bases; unmatched bases: 11. This CDR3 has 16 amino acids. CDR3 region: CASKSGAGGSTDTQYF. CDR3 nucleotides: TGTGCCAGCAAAAGCGGGGCGGGGGGCTCCACAGATACGCAGTATTTT.

Here the CDR3 DNA reads TGTGCCAGCAAGGAGGGTTCGGTGAGCTATGGCTACACCTTC. This encodes CASKEGSVSYGYTF. This rearrangement joins TRBV6-6 to TRBJ1-2, with D hard to call. The CDR3 runs 14 residues. CDR1 is MNHNY and CDR2 is SVGAGI in the germline V gene (reference sequence). V was clipped by 7 bases and J by 4 bases, with 16 bases between them.

The gene calls are TRBV27 and TRBJ2-2; tentatively, D is TRBD1 (6 bases). V gave up 5 bases and J gave up 5 bases, with 15 bases separating them. Germline CDR1 reads MNHEY; CDR2 reads SMNVEV (reference sequence). There are 15 residues in the CDR3. CDR3 residues: CASSPTGMGTGELFF. The CDR3 nucleotides read TGTGCCAGCAGTCCTACAGGGATGGGGACCGGGGAGCTGTTTTTT.

The chain has TRBV7-2 and TRBJ2-7; D might be TRBD1 (6 bases). CDR1 SGHTA and CDR2 FQGNSA come from the germline V gene. CDR3 length: 12 residues. Between the trimmed V and J ends, which lost 6 bases and 6 bases, there was a span of 12 bases. As DNA, the CDR3 is TGTGCCAGCAGAAACAGGGACCCCGAGCAGTACTTC. Translating gives CASRNRDPEQYF.

This clone has only a few counts. The chain joins TRBV2 to TRBJ1-1, with no clear D. Germline V gene sequence: CDR1 SNHLY, CDR2 FYNNEI. V lost 7 bases and J 0 bases, leaving 12 bases between the germline ends. This CDR3 is 14 amino acids long. CDR3 in amino acids: CASNSFGMNTEAFF. DNA of the CDR3: TGTGCCAGCAACAGCTTCGGGATGAACACTGAAGCTTTCTTT.